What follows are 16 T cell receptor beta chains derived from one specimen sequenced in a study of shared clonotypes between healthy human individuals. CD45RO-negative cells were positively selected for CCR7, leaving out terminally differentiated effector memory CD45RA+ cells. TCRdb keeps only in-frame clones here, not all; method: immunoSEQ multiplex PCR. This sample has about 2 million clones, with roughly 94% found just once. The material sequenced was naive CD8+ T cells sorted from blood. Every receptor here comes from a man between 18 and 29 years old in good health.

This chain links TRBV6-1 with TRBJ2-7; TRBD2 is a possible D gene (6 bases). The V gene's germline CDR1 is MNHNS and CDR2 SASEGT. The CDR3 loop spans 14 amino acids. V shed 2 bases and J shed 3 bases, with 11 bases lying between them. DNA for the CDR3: TGTGCCAGCAGTGAAACGGTTAGCGGCTACGAGCAGTACTTC. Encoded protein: CASSETVSGYEQYF.

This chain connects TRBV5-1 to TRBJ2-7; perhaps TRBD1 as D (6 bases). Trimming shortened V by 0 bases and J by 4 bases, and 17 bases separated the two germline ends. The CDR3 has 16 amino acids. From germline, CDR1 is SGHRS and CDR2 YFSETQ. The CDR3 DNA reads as TGCGCCAGCAGCTTGGGGACAGAAATAGAAGTGTACGAGCAGTACTTC. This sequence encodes CASSLGTEIEVYEQYF.

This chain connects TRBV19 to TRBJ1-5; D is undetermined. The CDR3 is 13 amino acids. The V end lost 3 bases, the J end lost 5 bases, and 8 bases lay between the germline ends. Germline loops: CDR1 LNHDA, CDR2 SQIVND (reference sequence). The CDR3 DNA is TGTGCCAGTAGTATTTGGGAGGATCAGCCCCAGCATTTT. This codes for CASSIWEDQPQHF.

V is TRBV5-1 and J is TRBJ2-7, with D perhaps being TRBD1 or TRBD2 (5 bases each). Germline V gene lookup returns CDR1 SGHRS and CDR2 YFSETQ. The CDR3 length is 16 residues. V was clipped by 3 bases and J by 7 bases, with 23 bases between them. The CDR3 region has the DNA TGCGCCAGCAGCTCGGGACGGATTTCCCTTGATAGGGAGCAGTACTTC. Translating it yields CASSSGRISLDREQYF.

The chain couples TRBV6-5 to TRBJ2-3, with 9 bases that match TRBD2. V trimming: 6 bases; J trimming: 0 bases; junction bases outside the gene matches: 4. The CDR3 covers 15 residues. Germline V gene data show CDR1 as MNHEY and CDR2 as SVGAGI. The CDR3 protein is CASSLAGLSTDTQYF. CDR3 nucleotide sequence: TGTGCCAGCAGCCTAGCGGGGCTTAGCACAGATACGCAGTATTTT.

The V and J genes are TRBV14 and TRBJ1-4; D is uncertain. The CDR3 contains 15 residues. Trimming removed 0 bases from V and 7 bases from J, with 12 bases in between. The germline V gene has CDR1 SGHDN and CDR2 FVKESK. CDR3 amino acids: CASSQDLGLGEKLFF. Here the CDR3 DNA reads TGTGCCAGCAGCCAAGATCTCGGACTTGGTGAAAAACTGTTTTTT.

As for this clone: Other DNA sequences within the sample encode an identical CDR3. The DNA of the CDR3 is TGTGCCAGCAGCTTAGCGGGGGCTAACGAGCAGTTCTTC. It is translated as CASSLAGANEQFF. The V and J genes are TRBV7-9 and TRBJ2-1, with D perhaps TRBD1 (6 bases). V was cut by 0 bases and J by 10 bases, with 10 bases left in between. This CDR3 has 13 amino acids. In germline, CDR1 is SEHNR, CDR2 FQNEAQ (reference sequence).

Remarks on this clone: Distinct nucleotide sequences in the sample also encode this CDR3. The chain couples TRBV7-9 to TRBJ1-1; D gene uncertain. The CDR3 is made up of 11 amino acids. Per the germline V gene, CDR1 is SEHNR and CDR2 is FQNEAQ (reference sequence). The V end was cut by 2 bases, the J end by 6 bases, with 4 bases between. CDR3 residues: CASSLSSEAFF. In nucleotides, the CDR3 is TGTGCCAGCAGCTTATCCTCTGAAGCTTTCTTT. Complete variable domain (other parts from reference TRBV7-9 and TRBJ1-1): DTGVSQNPRHKITKRGQNVTFRCDPISEHNRLYWYRQTLGQGPEFLTYFQNEAQLEKSRLLSDRFSAERPKGSFSTLEIQRTEQGDSAMYLCASSLSSEAFFGQGTRLTVV.

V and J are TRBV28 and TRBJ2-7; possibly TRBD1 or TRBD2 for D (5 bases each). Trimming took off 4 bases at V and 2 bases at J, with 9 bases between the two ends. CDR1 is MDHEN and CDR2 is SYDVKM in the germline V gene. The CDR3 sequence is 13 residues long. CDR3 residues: CASSWDVAYEQYF. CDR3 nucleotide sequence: TGTGCCAGCAGTTGGGACGTTGCCTACGAGCAGTACTTC.

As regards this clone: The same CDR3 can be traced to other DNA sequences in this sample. This CDR3 is CASSIGPGSYEQYF. The CDR3 nucleotides are TGTGCCAGTAGTATAGGGCCAGGATCTTACGAGCAGTACTTC. J is TRBJ2-7 and V is TRBV19; the D is unclear. CDR1 is LNHDA and CDR2 is SQIVND in the germline V gene (reference sequence). Trimming pared 1 base from V and 4 bases from J, leaving 11 bases between. The CDR3 is made up of 14 amino acids.

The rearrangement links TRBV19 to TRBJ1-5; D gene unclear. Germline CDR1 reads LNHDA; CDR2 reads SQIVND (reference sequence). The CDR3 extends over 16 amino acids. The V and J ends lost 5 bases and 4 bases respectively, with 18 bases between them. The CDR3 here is CASSPSGGSPNQPQHF. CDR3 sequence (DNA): TGTGCCAGTAGTCCCTCCGGCGGGTCGCCGAATCAGCCCCAGCATTTT.

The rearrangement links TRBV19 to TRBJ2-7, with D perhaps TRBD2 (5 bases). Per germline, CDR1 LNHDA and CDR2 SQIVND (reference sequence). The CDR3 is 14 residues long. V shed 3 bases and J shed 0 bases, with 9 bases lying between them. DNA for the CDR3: TGTGCCAGTAGTATCCAGGACTCCTCCTACGAGCAGTACTTC. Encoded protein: CASSIQDSSYEQYF.

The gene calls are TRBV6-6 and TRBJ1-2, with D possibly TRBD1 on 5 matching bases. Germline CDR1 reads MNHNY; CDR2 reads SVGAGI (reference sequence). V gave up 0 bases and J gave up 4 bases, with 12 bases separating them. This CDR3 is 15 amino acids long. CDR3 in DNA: TGTGCCAGCAGTTACTCGGACAACCCAAGCTATGGCTACACCTTC. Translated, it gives CASSYSDNPSYGYTF.

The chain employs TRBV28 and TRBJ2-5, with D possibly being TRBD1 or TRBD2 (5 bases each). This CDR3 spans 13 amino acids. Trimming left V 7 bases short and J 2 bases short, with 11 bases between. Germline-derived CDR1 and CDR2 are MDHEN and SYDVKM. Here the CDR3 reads CASTGTAQETQYF. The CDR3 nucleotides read TGTGCCAGCACTGGGACCGCACAAGAGACCCAGTACTTC.

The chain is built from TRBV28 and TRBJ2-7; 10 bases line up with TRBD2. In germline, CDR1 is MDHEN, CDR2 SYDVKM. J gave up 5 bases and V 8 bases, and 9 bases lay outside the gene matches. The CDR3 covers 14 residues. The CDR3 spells CASVPSGGANEQYF. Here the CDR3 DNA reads TGTGCCAGCGTTCCCAGCGGGGGGGCAAACGAGCAGTACTTC.

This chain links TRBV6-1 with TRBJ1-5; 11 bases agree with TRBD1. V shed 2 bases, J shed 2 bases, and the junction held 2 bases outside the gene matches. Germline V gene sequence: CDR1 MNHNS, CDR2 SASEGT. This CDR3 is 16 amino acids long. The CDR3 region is CASSEWGQGGNQPQHF. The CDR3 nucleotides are TGTGCCAGCAGTGAATGGGGACAGGGGGGCAATCAGCCCCAGCATTTT.